The clone carrying this T cell receptor (beta chain) was recorded at least ten times. The antigen remains unidentified. The source of the sample is a study of identical twins. Study-level points and caveats: The more abundant beta clonotypes in cord blood had fewer insertions, and memory repertoires did not show this.

TCRdb called the 5' RACE reads again in MiXCR, with one record for every CDR3 protein. In the table there are hundreds of thousands of distinct CDR3 sequences, less than 10% of which are singletons. There are 15 residues in the CDR3. Trimming cost V 1 base and J 0 bases, with 7 bases left between them. Germline lookup yields CDR1 SGHRS and CDR2 YFSETQ. These data were likewise used in another study, on yellow fever vaccine responses in identical twins.

Sequenced: PBMCs. The chain uses TRBV5-1 and TRBJ2-2, with a tentative D call TRBD1 (5 bases). The sequence was collected from a woman aged 18 to 35 in good health. The chain's CDR3 is CASSLQGPNTGELFF. CDR3 in DNA: TGCGCCAGCAGCTTGCAGGGCCCGAACACCGGGGAGCTGTTTTTT.